The clone carrying this TCR beta chain was seen a single time. Its target is unknown. The data originate from a study of shared clonotypes between healthy human individuals. Study-wide background: Used for every donor were three CD4 naive, three CD4 memory, two CD8 naive and one CD8 memory plate. The study's findings and limits: It was the non-shared clonotypes that had lower generation probabilities than clonotypes shared by all four donors. Even with large depth, rarefaction showed that sorted-subset sequencing was incomplete.

The assay used deep level. This table comes from immunoSEQ multiplex PCR, and its TCRdb copy is limited to in-frame clones, with some not included. The sample lists over 2 million clones; 85% to 95% were seen once. This sequence originates from a man aged 18 to 30 in good health. Some clones in this sample may be carry-over from other donors' samples. The sample consisted of naive CD4+ T cells from PBMCs. Subset here: CD45RA+ positively selected.

CDR3 in DNA: TGTGCCAGCAGGCCACCTGACAGGGCCCCCTACGAGCAGTACTTC. This encodes CASRPPDRAPYEQYF. V is TRBV6-1 and J is TRBJ2-7; TRBD1 agrees at 7 bases. The CDR3 sequence is 15 residues long. Germline V gene data show CDR1 as MNHNS and CDR2 as SASEGT. V dropped 6 bases and J dropped 2; count of bases not matched to a gene: 10.